These 27 T cell receptor beta chains came from one sample sequenced in a study of T cell changes during pregnancy in multiple sclerosis. Measured with immunoSEQ multiplex PCR; TCRdb has only the in-frame clones, and not every one. The data contain about 40,000 clones, 92% of them singletons. The sample in question was CD8+ T cells from peripheral blood mononuclear cells, obtained in the first trimester of pregnancy. The receptor source for this set is a female donor with multiple sclerosis, enrolled in a pregnancy study.

Here the CDR3 reads CASSLETVGLAAYEQYF. In nucleotides, the CDR3 is TGCGCCAGCAGCTTGGAGACCGTGGGACTAGCGGCCTACGAGCAGTACTTC. The V call is TRBV5-1, the J call TRBJ2-7; 11 nucleotides line up with TRBD2. Unmatched junction bases numbered 7, after V lost 0 bases and J lost 2 bases. Germline CDR1 is SGHRS and CDR2 is YFSETQ. The CDR3 consists of 17 residues.

The chain couples TRBV9 to TRBJ1-1; TRBD1 is a possible D gene (6 bases). CDR3 size: 12 residues. Trimming pared 3 bases from V and 5 bases from J, leaving 8 bases between. CDR1 and CDR2 from the germline V gene are SGDLS and YYNGEE. CDR3 sequence (DNA): TGTGCCAGCAGCGCCGGACAGACTGAAGCTTTCTTT. Residues: CASSAGQTEAFF.

The chain combines TRBV9 with TRBJ1-5, with D hard to call. CDR1 and CDR2 (germline): SGDLS, YYNGEE. The CDR3 extends over 14 amino acids. V dropped 0 bases and J dropped 0 bases, with 4 bases sitting between them. The DNA of the CDR3 is TGTGCCAGCAGCGTAGGTAGTAGCAATCAGCCCCAGCATTTT. Translating it yields CASSVGSSNQPQHF.

The chain links TRBV5-6 to TRBJ1-1; no definite D call. The CDR3 contains 15 residues. From germline, CDR1 is SGHDT and CDR2 YYEEEE. V lost 0 bases, J lost 1 base, and 10 bases lay in between. The CDR3 DNA follows: TGTGCCAGCAGCTTGGGCGGCAACGGGAACACTGAAGCTTTCTTT. Protein sequence: CASSLGGNGNTEAFF.

The V and J genes are TRBV13 and TRBJ2-3; 12 bases fit TRBD2. With V trimmed by 0 bases and J by 5 bases, 9 bases remained unmatched. The V gene's germline CDR1 is PRHDT and CDR2 FYEKMQ (reference sequence). The CDR3 consists of 18 residues. The CDR3 DNA sequence: TGTGCCAGCAGCTTAGGTCTAGCGGGGGGGCCCCAGAAAGATACGCAGTATTTT. The encoded protein is CASSLGLAGGPQKDTQYF. The full variable domain, rest sourced from reference TRBV13 and TRBJ2-3, is AAGVIQSPRHLIKEKRETATLKCYPIPRHDTVYWYQQGPGQDPQFLISFYEKMQSDKGSIPDRFSAQQFSDYHSELNMSSLELGDSALYFCASSLGLAGGPQKDTQYFGPGTRLTVL.

The gene calls are TRBV7-9 and TRBJ1-4; D is perhaps TRBD1 (6 bases). The CDR3 length is 13 residues. Trimming pared 5 bases from V and 6 bases from J, leaving 10 bases between. Germline V CDR1 and CDR2: SEHNR, FQNEAQ (reference sequence). CDR3 amino acids: CASSPDSYEKLFF. DNA for the CDR3: TGTGCCAGCAGCCCGGACAGCTATGAAAAACTGTTTTTT.

This rearrangement joins TRBV2 to TRBJ2-7, with D hard to call. The V and J ends lost 2 bases and 3 bases respectively, with 11 bases between them. There are 14 residues in the CDR3. The germline V gene has CDR1 SNHLY and CDR2 FYNNEI. CDR3 in DNA: TGTGCCAGCAGTGAATTGAGTTCGGGCTACGAGCAGTACTTC. Its protein product is CASSELSSGYEQYF.

The chain carries TRBV14 and TRBJ1-1; possible D gene TRBD1, 5 bases. V was shortened by 5 bases and J by 11 bases, with 18 bases between the two germline ends. There are 13 residues in the CDR3. Germline V gene lookup returns CDR1 SGHDN and CDR2 FVKESK. CDR3 residues: CASSFPGVWAAFF. CDR3 DNA: TGTGCCAGCAGCTTTCCGGGGGTCTGGGCCGCTTTCTTT.

The chain combines TRBV13 with TRBJ2-1, with 10 bases aligning to TRBD2. CDR1 is PRHDT, CDR2 FYEKMQ, per germline (reference sequence). V lost 5 bases, J lost 5 bases, and 0 bases stayed unmatched. CDR3 length equals 13 residues. The CDR3 DNA follows: TGTGCCAGCAGCAGCGGGAGGGACAATGAGCAGTTCTTC. Encoded protein: CASSSGRDNEQFF.

The chain has TRBV13 and TRBJ1-6, with 8 bases lining up with TRBD1. In germline, CDR1 is PRHDT, CDR2 FYEKMQ (reference sequence). V lost 3 bases, J lost 1 base, and 5 bases stayed unmatched. CDR3 length: 17 amino acids. The CDR3 bases are TGTGCCAGCAGCTTCCAGGGGGCGGGATCCTATAATTCACCCCTCCACTTT. This gives the protein CASSFQGAGSYNSPLHF.

In DNA, the CDR3 is TGTGCCTGGAGTGTACAGGGGGGAGGACTCCCCCCCTATGGCTACACCTTC. As protein: CAWSVQGGGLPPYGYTF. The chain combines TRBV30 with TRBJ1-2; TRBD1 agrees at 8 bases. The CDR3 extends over 17 amino acids. The germline V gene encodes CDR1 GTSNPN and CDR2 SVGIG (reference sequence). The ends lost 0 bases at V and 4 bases at J; junction bases unmatched: 13.

The chain carries TRBV15 and TRBJ1-1; D gene uncertain. Germline CDR1 LNHNV, CDR2 YYDKDF (reference sequence). The CDR3 has 12 amino acids. The V and J ends lost 8 bases and 2 bases respectively, with 9 bases between them. CDR3 loop: CATGKSNTEAFF. CDR3 sequence (DNA): TGTGCCACCGGCAAGAGTAACACTGAAGCTTTCTTT.

This clone was recorded only once. V usage is TRBV2 and J usage is TRBJ2-5; 7 bases align to TRBD1. Germline V gene sequence: CDR1 SNHLY, CDR2 FYNNEI. The CDR3 covers 14 residues. Trimming removed 5 bases from V and 0 bases from J; junction bases left unmatched: 3. The CDR3 DNA reads TGTGCCAGCAGTCCAGACAGGGACCAAGAGACCCAGTACTTC. Its protein product is CASSPDRDQETQYF.

The V call is TRBV6-1, the J call TRBJ1-1; D is possibly TRBD1 (5 bases). Between the trimmed V and J ends, which lost 3 bases and 0 bases, there was a span of 20 bases. This CDR3 is 18 amino acids long. CDR1 is MNHNS, CDR2 SASEGT, per germline. The CDR3 loop reads CASSDPTGYSTLNTEAFF. CDR3 coding DNA: TGTGCCAGCAGTGATCCTACAGGATACTCAACTTTGAACACTGAAGCTTTCTTT.

The rearrangement joins TRBV29-1 to TRBJ2-7, with TRBD1 matching over 8 bases. Germline trimming cut 7 bases from V and 4 bases from J; bases unmatched to any gene: 6. Germline CDR1 SQVTM, CDR2 ANQGSEA. This CDR3 comprises 12 residues. CDR3 bases: TGCAGCGCCAGGGGGCGCGGATACGAGCAGTACTTC. It yields the protein CSARGRGYEQYF.

This sequence joins TRBV5-1 and TRBJ2-3, with 9 positions matching TRBD2. J gave up 3 bases and V 4 bases, and 3 bases lay outside the gene matches. The germline V gene has CDR1 SGHRS and CDR2 YFSETQ. This CDR3 has 14 amino acids. CDR3 sequence: CASSASGGTDTQYF. In nucleotides, the CDR3 is TGCGCCAGCAGCGCCAGCGGGGGGACAGATACGCAGTATTTT.

This chain uses TRBV6-6 with TRBJ1-6, with TRBD1 matching over 10 bases. Germline V CDR1 and CDR2: MNHNY, SVGAGI (reference sequence). This CDR3 is built from 15 residues. Trimming took 4 bases from V and 9 from J; bases not matched to a gene: 6. The CDR3 sequence: CASSSGTGEISPLHF. The CDR3 region has the DNA TGTGCCAGCAGTTCAGGGACAGGGGAAATTTCACCCCTCCACTTT.

The V and J genes are TRBV4-2 and TRBJ1-4; the match to TRBD1 covers 10 bases. The V and J ends lost 3 bases and 7 bases, in that order; junction bases with no gene match: 2. Per the germline V gene, CDR1 is LGHNA and CDR2 is YNFKEQ. The CDR3 runs 14 residues. The CDR3 region has the DNA TGTGCCAGCAGCCACGGACAGGGGGGTGAAAAACTGTTTTTT. Protein product: CASSHGQGGEKLFF.

The CDR3 DNA follows: TGTGCCAGCAGTTGGGGCAGGGGGCAACGGGCTTTCTTT. It specifies CASSWGRGQRAFF. The V and J genes are TRBV27 and TRBJ1-1; 8 bases align to TRBD1. Trimming removed 4 bases from V and 11 bases from J; junction bases left unmatched: 9. The CDR3 is 13 residues long. The germline V gene encodes CDR1 MNHEY and CDR2 SMNVEV (reference sequence).

V gene TRBV29-1 combines with J gene TRBJ2-3; D perhaps matches TRBD2 (7 bases). The V end lost 7 bases, the J end lost 4 bases, and 15 bases lay between the germline ends. The CDR3 sequence is 13 residues long. Germline V gives CDR1 SQVTM, CDR2 ANQGSEA. CDR3 sequence: CSESGGQSDTQYF. DNA of the CDR3: TGCAGCGAGTCGGGGGGACAATCAGATACGCAGTATTTT.

CDR3: CASSLVAGEITDTQYF. The CDR3, as DNA: TGTGCCAGCAGTTTAGTAGCGGGGGAAATTACAGATACGCAGTATTTT. This chain uses TRBV6-5 with TRBJ2-3, with 9 bases matching TRBD2. J was trimmed by 3 bases and V by 4 bases; bases with no gene match: 8. CDR1 is MNHEY, CDR2 SVGAGI, per germline. The CDR3 contains 16 residues.

The chain is built from TRBV13 and TRBJ2-5; weak D call: TRBD2 (5 bases). The CDR3 is made up of 13 amino acids. CDR1 PRHDT and CDR2 FYEKMQ come from the germline V gene (reference sequence). V shed 1 base and J shed 4 bases, with 7 bases lying between them. CDR3 in DNA: TGTGCCAGCAGCTTAGACGAGGGAGAGACCCAGTACTTC. It specifies CASSLDEGETQYF.

This clone was seen just once. The genes are TRBV6-1 and TRBJ1-5; D might be TRBD1 (6 bases). Trimming cost V 3 bases and J 7 bases, with 10 bases left between them. CDR1 and CDR2 from the germline V gene are MNHNS and SASEGT. This CDR3 comprises 13 residues. The CDR3 sequence: CASSDQGHQPQHF. Written as DNA, the CDR3 is TGTGCCAGCAGTGATCAGGGGCACCAGCCCCAGCATTTT.

The chain uses TRBV4-2 and TRBJ2-7; D gene unclear. Trimming left V 1 base short and J 2 bases short, with 3 bases between. Germline loops: CDR1 LGHNA, CDR2 YNFKEQ. The CDR3 runs 12 residues. CDR3 DNA: TGTGCCAGCAGCCAAGGTACCTACGAGCAGTACTTC. Amino acids: CASSQGTYEQYF.

The chain is built from TRBV4-1 and TRBJ2-7; TRBD2 might be the D (6 bases). The germline V and J ends were trimmed by 1 base and 2 bases, with 9 bases remaining between them. Germline values: CDR1 MGHRA, CDR2 YSYEKL. This CDR3 is built from 14 residues. The DNA for the CDR3 is TGCGCCAGCAGCCAAGGGAGGGGAACCTACGAGCAGTACTTC. Amino acid sequence: CASSQGRGTYEQYF.

The rearrangement links TRBV5-6 to TRBJ1-2; D is unclear. The CDR3 length is 11 residues. V was clipped by 7 bases and J by 9 bases, with 13 bases between them. Germline CDR1 SGHDT, CDR2 YYEEEE. For the CDR3, the DNA is TGTGCCAGCGAAAGAGAGGGAAGCTACACCTTC. It is translated as CASEREGSYTF.

J is TRBJ1-6 and V is TRBV5-8; 7 bases line up with TRBD1. Germline V gene data show CDR1 as SGHTS and CDR2 as YDEGEE. The CDR3 covers 15 residues. The J segment lost 8 bases and the V segment lost 4 bases, leaving 9 bases of the junction unmatched. CDR3 DNA sequence: TGTGCCAGCAGCAGCCCGGGACAGTGGGATTCACCCCTCCACTTT. This codes for CASSSPGQWDSPLHF.